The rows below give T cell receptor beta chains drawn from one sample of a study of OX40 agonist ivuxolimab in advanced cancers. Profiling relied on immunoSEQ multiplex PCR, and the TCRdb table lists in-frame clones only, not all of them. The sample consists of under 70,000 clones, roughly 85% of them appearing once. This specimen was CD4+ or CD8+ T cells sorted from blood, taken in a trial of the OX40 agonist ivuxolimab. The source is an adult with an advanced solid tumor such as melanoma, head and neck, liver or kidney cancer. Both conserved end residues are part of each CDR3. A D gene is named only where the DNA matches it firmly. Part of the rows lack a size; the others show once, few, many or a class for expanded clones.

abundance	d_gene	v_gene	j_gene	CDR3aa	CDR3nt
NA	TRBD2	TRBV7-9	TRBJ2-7	CASSTSGRGYEQYF	TGTGCCAGCAGCACTAGCGGGAGAGGGTACGAGCAGTACTTC
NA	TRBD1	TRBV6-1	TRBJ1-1	CASRTQGDTEAFF	TGTGCCAGCAGGACGCAGGGGGACACTGAAGCTTTCTTT
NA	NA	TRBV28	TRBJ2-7	CASLGHQDSYEQYF	TGTGCCAGCCTGGGACACCAGGACTCCTACGAGCAGTACTTC
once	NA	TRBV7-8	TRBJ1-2	CASSDRGNGYTF	TGTGCCAGCTCGGACCGGGGAAATGGCTACACCTTC
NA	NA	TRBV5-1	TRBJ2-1	CASSLEVGTEQFF	TGCGCCAGCAGCTTGGAAGTGGGTACTGAGCAGTTCTTC
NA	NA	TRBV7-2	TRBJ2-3	CASSLDFTDTQYF	TGTGCCAGCAGCTTAGACTTCACAGATACGCAGTATTTT
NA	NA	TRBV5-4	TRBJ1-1	CASSDPDKWTEAFF	TGTGCCAGCAGCGACCCGGACAAGTGGACTGAAGCTTTCTTT
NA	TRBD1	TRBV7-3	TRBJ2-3	CASSLSPQGAGDTQYF	TGTGCCAGCAGCTTAAGTCCACAGGGGGCCGGAGATACGCAGTATTTT
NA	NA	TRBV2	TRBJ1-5	CASRLTNQPQHF	TGTGCCAGCAGGCTAACGAATCAGCCCCAGCATTTT
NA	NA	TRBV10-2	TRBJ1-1	CASRGGADAEAFF	TGCGCCAGCAGGGGGGGGGCTGACGCTGAAGCTTTCTTT
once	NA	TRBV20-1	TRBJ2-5	CSVLGETQYF	TGCAGTGTCCTTGGGGAGACCCAGTACTTC
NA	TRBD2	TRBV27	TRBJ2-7	CASSLRGLAGGPFSSHEQYF	TGTGCCAGCAGTTTGAGGGGACTAGCGGGAGGGCCCTTCAGTTCCCACGAGCAGTACTTC
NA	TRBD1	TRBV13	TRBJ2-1	CASSHRTGWNEQFF	TGTGCCAGCAGCCACCGGACAGGGTGGAATGAGCAGTTCTTC
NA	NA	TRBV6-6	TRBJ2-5	CASSYSGEETQYF	TGTGCCAGCAGTTACTCTGGCGAAGAGACCCAGTACTTC
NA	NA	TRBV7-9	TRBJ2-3	CASSSNTPGGPDTQYF	TGTGCCAGCAGCTCAAACACTCCAGGGGGGCCAGATACGCAGTATTTT
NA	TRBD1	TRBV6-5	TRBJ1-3	CASSRTDRAGNTIYF	TGTGCCAGCAGCCGGACGGACAGGGCAGGAAACACCATATATTTT
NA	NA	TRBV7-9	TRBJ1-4	CASSDRSGTDREKLFF	TGTGCCAGCAGCGATCGGTCGGGGACGGATAGGGAAAAACTGTTTTTT
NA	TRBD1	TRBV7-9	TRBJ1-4	CASSLGGTGEEKLFF	TGTGCCAGCAGCTTAGGTGGGACAGGGGAGGAAAAACTGTTTTTT
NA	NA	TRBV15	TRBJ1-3	CATSRASHSSGNTIYF	TGTGCCACCAGCAGAGCATCTCACAGCTCTGGAAACACCATATATTTT
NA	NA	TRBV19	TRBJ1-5	CASSIVGRASNQPQHF	TGTGCCAGTAGTATAGTTGGCAGGGCGTCCAATCAGCCCCAGCATTTT
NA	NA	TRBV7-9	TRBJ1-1	CASSPGGSRSTEAFF	TGTGCCAGCAGCCCCGGGGGGAGCCGAAGCACTGAAGCTTTCTTT
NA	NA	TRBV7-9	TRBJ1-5	CASSLSNSNQPQHF	TGTGCCAGCAGCTTAAGTAATAGCAATCAGCCCCAGCATTTT
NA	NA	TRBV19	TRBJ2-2	CASSMEGLVSTGELFF	TGTGCCAGTAGTATGGAAGGGCTAGTCAGTACCGGGGAGCTGTTTTTT
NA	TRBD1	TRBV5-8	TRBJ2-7	CASSLRGRPYEQYF	TGTGCCAGCAGCTTGAGGGGGCGTCCCTACGAGCAGTACTTC
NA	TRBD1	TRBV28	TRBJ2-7	CASSPSGQNSYEQYF	TGTGCCAGCAGTCCCTCGGGACAGAACTCCTACGAGCAGTACTTC
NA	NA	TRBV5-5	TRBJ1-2	CASSAPGWGPGYTF	TGTGCCAGCTCCGCCCCAGGATGGGGTCCTGGCTACACCTTC
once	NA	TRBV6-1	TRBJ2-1	CASSAHSGGTYNEQFF	TGTGCCAGCAGTGCCCACAGTGGTGGAACTTACAATGAGCAGTTCTTC
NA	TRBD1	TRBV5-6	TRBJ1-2	CASSLGQGDGYTF	TGTGCCAGCAGCTTGGGACAGGGAGATGGCTACACCTTC
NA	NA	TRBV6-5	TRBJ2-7	CASSPGWGSYEQYF	TGTGCCAGCAGTCCAGGGTGGGGGTCCTACGAGCAGTACTTC
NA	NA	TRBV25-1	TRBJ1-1	CASRADGLGWNTEAFF	TGTGCCAGCAGGGCGGATGGGCTCGGTTGGAACACTGAAGCTTTCTTT
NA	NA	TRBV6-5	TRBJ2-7	CASSYGTNYEQYF	TGTGCCAGCAGTTACGGGACAAACTACGAGCAGTACTTC
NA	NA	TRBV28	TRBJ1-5	CASSQSSLDLPQHF	TGTGCCAGCAGCCAGTCTTCCTTAGATCTGCCCCAGCATTTT
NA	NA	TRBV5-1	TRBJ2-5	CASSLKGTETQYF	TGCGCCAGCAGCTTGAAGGGTACCGAGACCCAGTACTTC
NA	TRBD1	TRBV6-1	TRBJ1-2	CASSEMAGGVYGYTF	TGTGCCAGCAGTGAAATGGCAGGGGGAGTCTATGGCTACACCTTC
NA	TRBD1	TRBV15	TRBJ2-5	CATSRDIGQGETQYF	TGTGCCACCAGCAGAGATATAGGACAGGGAGAGACCCAGTACTTC